Detailed here is one T cell receptor (beta chain). Its antigen is not identified. TCRdb re-called the RT-PCR reads with MiXCR, one entry per CDR3 protein. The sample has about 540,000 distinct CDR3 sequences, 14% seen once; the top ten hold around 10%. The data originate from a study of response to subunit inactivated influenza vaccine. Study observations and caveats: Each seasonal flu vaccination may recruit only limited new T cells, authors suggested.

V was clipped by 5 bases and J by 3 bases; unmatched bases: 9. The CDR3 consists of 16 residues. CDR1 LNHDA and CDR2 SQIVND come from the germline V gene (reference sequence). This TCR was sampled from a man between 45 and 60 years old who received an inactivated influenza vaccine. This sample comprised PBMCs from blood, obtained 11 to 12 days after vaccination. This chain joins TRBV19 and TRBJ2-3; 9 bases agree with TRBD1. The CDR3 sequence is CASSWTGALQTDTQYF. The CDR3 nucleotides are TGTGCCAGTAGTTGGACAGGGGCTCTGCAAACAGATACGCAGTATTTT. Drawing the rest from reference TRBV19 and TRBJ2-3, the complete variable domain is DGGITQSPKYLFRKEGQNVTLSCEQNLNHDAMYWYRQDPGQGLRLIYYSQIVNDFQKGDIAEGYSVSREKKESFPLTVTSAQKNPTAFYLCASSWTGALQTDTQYFGPGTRLTVL.